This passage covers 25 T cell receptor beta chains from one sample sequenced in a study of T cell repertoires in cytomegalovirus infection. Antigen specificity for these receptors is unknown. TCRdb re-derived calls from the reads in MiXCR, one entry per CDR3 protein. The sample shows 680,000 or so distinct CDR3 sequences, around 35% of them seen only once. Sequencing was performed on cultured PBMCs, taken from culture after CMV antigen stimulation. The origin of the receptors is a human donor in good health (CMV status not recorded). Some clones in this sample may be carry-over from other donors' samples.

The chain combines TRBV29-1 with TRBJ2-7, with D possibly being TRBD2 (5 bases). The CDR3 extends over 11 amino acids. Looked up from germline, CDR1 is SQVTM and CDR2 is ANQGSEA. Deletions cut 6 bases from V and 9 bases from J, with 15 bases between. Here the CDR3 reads CSVETTTRQYF. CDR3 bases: TGCAGCGTGGAGACTACTACGAGGCAGTACTTC.

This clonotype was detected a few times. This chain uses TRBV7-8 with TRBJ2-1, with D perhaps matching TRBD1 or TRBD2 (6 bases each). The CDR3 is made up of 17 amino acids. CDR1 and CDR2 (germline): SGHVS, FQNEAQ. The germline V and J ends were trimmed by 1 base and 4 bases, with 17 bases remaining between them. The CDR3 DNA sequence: TGTGCCAGCAGCTTAGTTTATCTGGGGGGCTATTACAATGAGCAGTTCTTC. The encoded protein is CASSLVYLGGYYNEQFF.

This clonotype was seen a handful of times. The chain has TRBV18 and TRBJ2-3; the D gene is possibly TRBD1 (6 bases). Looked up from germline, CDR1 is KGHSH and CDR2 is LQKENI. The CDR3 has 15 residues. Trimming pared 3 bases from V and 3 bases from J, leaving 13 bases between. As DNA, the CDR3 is TGTGCCAGCTCACCCTACAGGGACGGGACAGATACGCAGTATTTT. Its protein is CASSPYRDGTDTQYF.

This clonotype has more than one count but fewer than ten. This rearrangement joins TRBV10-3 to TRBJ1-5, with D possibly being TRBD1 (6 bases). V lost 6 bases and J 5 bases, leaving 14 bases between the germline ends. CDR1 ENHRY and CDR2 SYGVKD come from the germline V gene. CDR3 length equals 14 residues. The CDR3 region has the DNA TGTGCCATCAGCCTAGGGGGGGTCGATCAGCCCCAGCATTTT. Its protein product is CAISLGGVDQPQHF.

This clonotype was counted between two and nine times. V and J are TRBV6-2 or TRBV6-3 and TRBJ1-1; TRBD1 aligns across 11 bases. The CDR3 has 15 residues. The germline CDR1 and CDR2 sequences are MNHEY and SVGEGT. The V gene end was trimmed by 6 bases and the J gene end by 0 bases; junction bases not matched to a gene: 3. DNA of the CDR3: TGTGCCAGCAGGCGGACAGGGGGCTTGAACACTGAAGCTTTCTTT. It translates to CASRRTGGLNTEAFF.

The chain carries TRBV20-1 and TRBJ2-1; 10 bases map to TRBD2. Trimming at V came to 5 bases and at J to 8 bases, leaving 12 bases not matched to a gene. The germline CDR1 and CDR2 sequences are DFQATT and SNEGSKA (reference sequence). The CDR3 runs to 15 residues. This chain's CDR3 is CSAPHIAGGMDEQFF. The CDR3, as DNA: TGCAGTGCTCCCCATATAGCGGGAGGTATGGATGAGCAGTTCTTC.

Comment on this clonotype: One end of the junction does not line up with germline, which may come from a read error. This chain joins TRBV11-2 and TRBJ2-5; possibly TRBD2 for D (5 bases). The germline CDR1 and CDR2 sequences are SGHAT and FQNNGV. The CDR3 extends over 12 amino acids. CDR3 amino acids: CARSLRVETQYF. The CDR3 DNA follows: TGTGCCAGAAGCTTGAGGGTAGAGACACAGTACTTC.

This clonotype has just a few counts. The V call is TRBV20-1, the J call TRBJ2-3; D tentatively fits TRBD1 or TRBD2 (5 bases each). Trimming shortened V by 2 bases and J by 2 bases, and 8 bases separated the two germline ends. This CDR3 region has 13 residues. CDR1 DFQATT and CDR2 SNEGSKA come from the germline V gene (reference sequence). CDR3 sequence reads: CSARRDDTDTQYF. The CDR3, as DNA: TGCAGTGCTAGACGGGACGACACAGATACGCAGTATTTT.

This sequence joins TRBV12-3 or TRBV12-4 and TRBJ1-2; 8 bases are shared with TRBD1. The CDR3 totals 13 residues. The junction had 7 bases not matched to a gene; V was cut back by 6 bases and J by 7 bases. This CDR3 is CASRRTGPSGYTF. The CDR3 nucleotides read TGTGCCAGCAGACGGACAGGGCCCTCTGGCTACACCTTC.

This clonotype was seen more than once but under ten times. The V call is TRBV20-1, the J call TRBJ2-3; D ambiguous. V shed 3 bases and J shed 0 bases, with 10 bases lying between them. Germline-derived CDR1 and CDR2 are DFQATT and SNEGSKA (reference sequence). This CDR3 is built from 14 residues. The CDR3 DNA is TGCAGTGCTAGCGAATTCACTAGCACAGATACGCAGTATTTT. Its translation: CSASEFTSTDTQYF.

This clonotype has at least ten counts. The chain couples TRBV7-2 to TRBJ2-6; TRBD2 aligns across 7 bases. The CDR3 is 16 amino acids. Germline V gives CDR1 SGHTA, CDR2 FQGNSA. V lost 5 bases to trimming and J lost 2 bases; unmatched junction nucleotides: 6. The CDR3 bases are TGTGCCAGCAGCCCTTCGGGAGGACCTGGGGCCAACGTCCTGACTTTC. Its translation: CASSPSGGPGANVLTF.

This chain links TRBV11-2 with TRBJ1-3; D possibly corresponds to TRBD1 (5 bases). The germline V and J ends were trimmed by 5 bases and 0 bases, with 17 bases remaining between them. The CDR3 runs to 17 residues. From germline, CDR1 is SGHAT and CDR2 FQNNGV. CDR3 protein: CASSPRGLMISGNTIYF. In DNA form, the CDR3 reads TGTGCCAGCAGCCCTAGGGGTTTAATGATCTCTGGAAACACCATATATTTT.

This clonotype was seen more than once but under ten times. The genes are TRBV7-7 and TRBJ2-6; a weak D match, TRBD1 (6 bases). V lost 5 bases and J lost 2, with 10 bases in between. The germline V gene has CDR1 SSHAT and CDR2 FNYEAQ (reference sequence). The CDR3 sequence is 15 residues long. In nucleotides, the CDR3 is TGTGCCAGCAGCCCAGGGGCGCCTGGGGCCAACGTCCTGACTTTC. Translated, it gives CASSPGAPGANVLTF.

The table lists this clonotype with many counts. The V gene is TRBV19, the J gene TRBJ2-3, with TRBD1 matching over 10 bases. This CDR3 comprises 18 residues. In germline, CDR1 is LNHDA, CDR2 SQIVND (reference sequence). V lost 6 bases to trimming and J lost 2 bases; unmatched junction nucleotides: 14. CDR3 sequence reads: CASRKLGQGGPNTDTQYF. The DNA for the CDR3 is TGTGCCAGTAGGAAACTTGGACAGGGGGGCCCAAACACAGATACGCAGTATTTT.

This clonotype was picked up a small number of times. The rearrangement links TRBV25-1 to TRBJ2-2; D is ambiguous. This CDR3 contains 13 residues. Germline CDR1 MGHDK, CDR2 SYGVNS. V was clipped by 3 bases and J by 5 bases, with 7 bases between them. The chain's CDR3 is CASSELKTGELFF. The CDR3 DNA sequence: TGTGCCAGCAGTGAGCTAAAGACCGGGGAGCTGTTTTTT.

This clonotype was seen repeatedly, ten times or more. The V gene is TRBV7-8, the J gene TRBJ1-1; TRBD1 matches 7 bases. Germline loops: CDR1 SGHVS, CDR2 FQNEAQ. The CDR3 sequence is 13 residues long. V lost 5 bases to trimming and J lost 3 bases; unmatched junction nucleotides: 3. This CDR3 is CASSPGGDTEAFF. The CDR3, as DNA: TGTGCCAGCAGCCCAGGGGGTGACACTGAAGCTTTCTTT.

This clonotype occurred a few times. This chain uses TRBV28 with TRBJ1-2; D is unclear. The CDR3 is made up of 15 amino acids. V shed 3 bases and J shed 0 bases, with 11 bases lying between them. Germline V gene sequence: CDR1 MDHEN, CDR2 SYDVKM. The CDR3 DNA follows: TGTGCCAGCAGTTTCGGCAATCGGCCTAACTATGGCTACACCTTC. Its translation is CASSFGNRPNYGYTF.

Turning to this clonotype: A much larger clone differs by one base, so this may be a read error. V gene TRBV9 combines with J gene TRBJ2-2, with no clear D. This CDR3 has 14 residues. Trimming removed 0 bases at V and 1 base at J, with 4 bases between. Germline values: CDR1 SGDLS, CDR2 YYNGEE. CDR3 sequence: CASSVDWNTGELFF. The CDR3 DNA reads TGTGCCAGCAGCGTAGACTGGAACACCGGGGAGCTGTTTTTT.

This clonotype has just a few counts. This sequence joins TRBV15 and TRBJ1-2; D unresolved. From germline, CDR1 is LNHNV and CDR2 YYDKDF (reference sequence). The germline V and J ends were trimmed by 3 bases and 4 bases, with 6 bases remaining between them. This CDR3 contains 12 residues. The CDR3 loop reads CATSRDFYGYTF. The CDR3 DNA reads TGTGCCACCAGCAGGGATTTCTATGGCTACACCTTC. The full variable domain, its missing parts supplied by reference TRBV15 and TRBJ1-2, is DAMVIQNPRYQVTQFGKPVTLSCSQTLNHNVMYWYQQKSSQAPKLLFHYYDKDFNNEADTPDNFQSRRPNTSFCFLDIRSPGLGDTAMYLCATSRDFYGYTFGSGTRLTVV.

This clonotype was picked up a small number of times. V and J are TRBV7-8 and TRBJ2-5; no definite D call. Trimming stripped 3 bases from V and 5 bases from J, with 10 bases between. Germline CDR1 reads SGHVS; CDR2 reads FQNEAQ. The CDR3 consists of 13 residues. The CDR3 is CASSFKAWETQYF. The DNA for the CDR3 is TGTGCCAGCAGCTTTAAGGCGTGGGAGACCCAGTACTTC.

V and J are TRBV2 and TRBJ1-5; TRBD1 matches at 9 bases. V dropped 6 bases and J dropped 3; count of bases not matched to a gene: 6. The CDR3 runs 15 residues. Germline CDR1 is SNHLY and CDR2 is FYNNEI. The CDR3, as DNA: TGTGCCAGCAGGGGGGACAGGGAAGTCAATCAGCCCCAGCATTTT. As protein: CASRGDREVNQPQHF.

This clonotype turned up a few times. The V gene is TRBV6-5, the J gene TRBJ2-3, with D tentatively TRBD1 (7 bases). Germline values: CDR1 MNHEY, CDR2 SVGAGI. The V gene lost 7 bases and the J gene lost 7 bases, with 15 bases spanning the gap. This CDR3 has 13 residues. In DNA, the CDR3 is TGTGCCAGCACCAGACAGGGCGGGAATACGCAGTATTTT. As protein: CASTRQGGNTQYF.

The CDR3 sequence is CASRTPRDRVFFDNSPLHF. The CDR3 DNA reads as TGTGCCAGCAGGACCCCCCGGGACAGGGTATTTTTCGATAATTCACCCCTCCACTTT. The rearrangement uses TRBV28 and TRBJ1-6; 9 bases line up with TRBD1. The ends lost 6 bases at V and 5 bases at J; junction bases unmatched: 17. This CDR3 is built from 19 residues. Germline-derived CDR1 and CDR2 are MDHEN and SYDVKM.

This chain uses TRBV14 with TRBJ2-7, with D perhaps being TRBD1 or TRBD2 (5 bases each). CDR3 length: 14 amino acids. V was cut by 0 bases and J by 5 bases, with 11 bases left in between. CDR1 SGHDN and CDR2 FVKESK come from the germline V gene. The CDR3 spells CASSQDRWGNEQYF. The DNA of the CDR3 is TGTGCCAGCAGCCAAGACCGGTGGGGGAACGAGCAGTACTTC. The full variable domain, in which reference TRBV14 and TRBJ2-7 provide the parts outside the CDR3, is EAGVTQFPSHSVIEKGQTVTLRCDPISGHDNLYWYRRVMGKEIKFLLHFVKESKQDESGMPNNRFLAERTGGTYSTLKVQPAELEDSGVYFCASSQDRWGNEQYFGPGTRLTVT.

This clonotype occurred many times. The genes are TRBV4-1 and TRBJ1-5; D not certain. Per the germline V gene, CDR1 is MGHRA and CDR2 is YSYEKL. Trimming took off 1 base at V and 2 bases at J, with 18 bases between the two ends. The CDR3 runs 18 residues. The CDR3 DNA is TGCGCCAGCAGCCAAGCCAACCTAGGATCCAGCGGCAATCAGCCCCAGCATTTT. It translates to CASSQANLGSSGNQPQHF.